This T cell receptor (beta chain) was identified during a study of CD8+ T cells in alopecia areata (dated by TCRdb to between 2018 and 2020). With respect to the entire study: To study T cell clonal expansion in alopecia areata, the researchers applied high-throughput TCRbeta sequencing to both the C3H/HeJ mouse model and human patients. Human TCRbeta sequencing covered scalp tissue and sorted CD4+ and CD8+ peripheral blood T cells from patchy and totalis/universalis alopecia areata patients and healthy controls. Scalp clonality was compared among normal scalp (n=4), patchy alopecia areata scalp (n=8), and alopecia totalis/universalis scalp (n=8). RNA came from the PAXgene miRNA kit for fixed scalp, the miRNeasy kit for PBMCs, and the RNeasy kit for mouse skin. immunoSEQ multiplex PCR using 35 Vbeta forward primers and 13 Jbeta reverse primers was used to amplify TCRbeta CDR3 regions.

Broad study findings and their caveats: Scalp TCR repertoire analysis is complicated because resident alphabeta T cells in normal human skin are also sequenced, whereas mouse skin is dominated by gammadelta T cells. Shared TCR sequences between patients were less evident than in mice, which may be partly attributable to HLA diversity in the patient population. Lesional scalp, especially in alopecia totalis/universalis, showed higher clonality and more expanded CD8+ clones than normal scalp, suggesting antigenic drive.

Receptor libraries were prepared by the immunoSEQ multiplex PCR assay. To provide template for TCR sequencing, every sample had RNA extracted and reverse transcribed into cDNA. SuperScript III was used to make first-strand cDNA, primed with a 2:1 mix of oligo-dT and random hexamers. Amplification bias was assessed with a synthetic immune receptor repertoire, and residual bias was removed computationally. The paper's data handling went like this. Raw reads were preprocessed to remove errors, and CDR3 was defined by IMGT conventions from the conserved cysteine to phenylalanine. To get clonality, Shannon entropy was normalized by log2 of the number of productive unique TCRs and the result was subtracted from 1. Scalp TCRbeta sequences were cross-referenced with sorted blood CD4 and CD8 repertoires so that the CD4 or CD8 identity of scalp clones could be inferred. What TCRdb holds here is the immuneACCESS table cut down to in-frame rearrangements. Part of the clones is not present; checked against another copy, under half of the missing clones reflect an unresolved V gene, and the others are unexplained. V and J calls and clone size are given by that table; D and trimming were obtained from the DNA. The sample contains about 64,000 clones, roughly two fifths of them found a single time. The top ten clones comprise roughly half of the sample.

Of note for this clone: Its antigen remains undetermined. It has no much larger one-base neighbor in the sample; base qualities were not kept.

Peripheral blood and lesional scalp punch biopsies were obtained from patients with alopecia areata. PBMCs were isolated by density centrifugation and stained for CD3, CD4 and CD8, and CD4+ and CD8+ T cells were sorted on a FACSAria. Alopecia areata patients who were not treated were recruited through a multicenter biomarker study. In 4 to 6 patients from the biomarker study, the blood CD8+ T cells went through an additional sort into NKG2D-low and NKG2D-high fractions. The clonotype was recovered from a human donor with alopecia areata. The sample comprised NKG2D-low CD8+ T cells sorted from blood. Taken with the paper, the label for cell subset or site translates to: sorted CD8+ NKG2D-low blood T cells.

The DNA sequence follows: TGTGCCAGCAGTTACGACGGAAACTATGGCTACACCTTC. The translation is CASSYDGNYGYTF. This sequence uses TRBV6-5 and TRBJ1-2; the D gene identity is not certain. V drops 2 bases and J drops 2 bases, leaving 6 bases in between. CDR3 length: 13 amino acids, cysteine to phenylalanine. Only the CDR3 DNA is retained, 39 bases long and in frame from the first base. The germline V gene sets CDR1 to MNHEY and CDR2 to SVGAGI.